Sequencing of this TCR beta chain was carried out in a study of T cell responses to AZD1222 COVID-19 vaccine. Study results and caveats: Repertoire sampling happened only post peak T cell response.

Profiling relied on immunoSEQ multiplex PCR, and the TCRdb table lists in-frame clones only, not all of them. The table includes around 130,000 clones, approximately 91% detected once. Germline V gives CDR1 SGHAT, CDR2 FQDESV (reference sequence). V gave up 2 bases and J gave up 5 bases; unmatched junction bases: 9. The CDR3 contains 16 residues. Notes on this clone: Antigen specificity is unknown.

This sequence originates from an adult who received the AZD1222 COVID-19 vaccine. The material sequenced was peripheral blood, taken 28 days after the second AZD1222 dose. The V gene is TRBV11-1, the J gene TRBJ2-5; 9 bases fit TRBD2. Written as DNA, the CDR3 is TGTGCCAGCAGCTTATGGGCGGGAGGGCCAGCGGAGACCCAGTACTTC. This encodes CASSLWAGGPAETQYF.